Listed below are T cell receptor beta chains from one sample, sequenced in a study of shared clonotypes between healthy human individuals. TCRdb's copy holds only in-frame clones and misses some; the assay was immunoSEQ multiplex PCR. The sample comprises about 1,500,000 clones, 95% to 97% of which are singletons, and 0.95% to 1.5% rests with the top ten. The sequencing input was naive CD4+ T cells sorted from blood. Receptors were obtained from a young man in good health. Each CDR3 is given without its conserved first and last residue.

16 | TRBJ2-6 | TRBV12-1 | ARGDRLAGGYGANVLT
10 | TRBJ2-3 | TRBV29-1 | SENRGTDTQY
17 | TRBJ2-3 | TRBV5-6 | ASSFGQGFSSFLADTQY
10 | TRBJ1-1 | TRBV28 | ASSGWNTEAF
13 | TRBJ2-1 | TRBV5-1 | ASSTGTSGYNEQF
11 | TRBJ2-1 | TRBV5-1 | ASRDAEDGEQF
9 | TRBJ2-7 | TRBV20-1 | SARDSREQY
12 | TRBJ2-7 | TRBV5-1 | ASSPLTGNYEQY
17 | TRBJ2-1 | TRBV5-1 | ASSPTGLAGNLRSNEQF
11 | TRBJ1-2 | TRBV28 | ASIKQGWGGYT
13 | TRBJ1-1 | TRBV10-3 | AISGQGAANTEAF
13 | TRBJ2-1 | TRBV11-3 | ASSLAKRGYNEQF
10 | TRBJ2-5 | TRBV28 | ASSLWGETQY
11 | TRBJ1-1 | TRBV10-1 | ASRRTGGSEAF
13 | TRBJ2-7 | TRBV4-2 | ASSPRGDHSYEQY
14 | TRBJ2-1 | TRBV19 | ASSIAGGPGYNEQF
14 | TRBJ1-2 | TRBV11-2 | ASNTLTGRGLNGYT
13 | TRBJ2-1 | TRBV6-5 | ASRRVGWSYNEQF
12 | TRBJ2-7 | TRBV7-2 | ASSWGVPSHAQY
13 | TRBJ2-2 | TRBV10-1 | ASSETLVNTGELF
14 | TRBJ2-7 | TRBV7-2 | ASSWGTGTVTYEQY
12 | TRBJ1-3 | TRBV27 | ASRPGSSGNTIY